Shown below are 8 T cell receptor beta chains from a single sample sequenced in a study of blood T cells in healthy people across ages. Alongside a J-beta primer mix, a sample-barcoded 5' primer served in a second PCR lasting roughly 7 to 11 cycles. TCRdb passed the 5' RACE reads through MiXCR, listing each CDR3 protein once. The sample comprises roughly 1,500,000 distinct CDR3 sequences, 30% to 35% of which are singletons, and 11% rests with the top ten. The sequencing sample was made of blood. The source is a woman aged 25 to 39 in good health.

The V call is TRBV5-6, the J call TRBJ2-7, with 8 bases lining up with TRBD2. The CDR3 contains 13 residues. V shed 0 bases, J shed 8 bases, and the junction held 4 bases outside the gene matches. The V gene's germline CDR1 is SGHDT and CDR2 YYEEEE. The CDR3 is CASSLGLARQQYF. In DNA form, the CDR3 reads TGTGCCAGCAGCTTGGGACTAGCGCGGCAGCAGTACTTC.

The rearrangement uses TRBV18 and TRBJ2-1, with D maybe TRBD1 (6 bases). This CDR3 has 14 residues. The ends were cut back, 4 bases at V and 5 bases at J, with 12 bases in the middle. The V gene's germline CDR1 is KGHSH and CDR2 LQKENI. This CDR3 reads CASSLYRDNNEQFF. CDR3 bases: TGTGCCAGCTCACTGTATAGGGACAACAATGAGCAGTTCTTC.

This clonotype was picked up a small number of times. The chain is built from TRBV6-6 and TRBJ1-1, with 11 bases matching TRBD1. Germline CDR1 and CDR2: MNHNY and SVGAGI (reference sequence). CDR3 length: 15 amino acids. Trimming cost V 2 bases and J 6 bases; bases outside gene matches: 5. In DNA, the CDR3 is TGTGCCAGCAGTTACGATCCGGGACAGGGGGCTGAAGCTTTCTTT. This encodes CASSYDPGQGAEAFF.

J is TRBJ1-4 and V is TRBV29-1; tentatively, D is TRBD1 (6 bases). The CDR3 length is 12 residues. The V end was cut by 2 bases, the J end by 8 bases, with 9 bases between. CDR1 is SQVTM and CDR2 is ANQGSEA in the germline V gene. The CDR3, as DNA: TGCAGCGTTGAAACAGGGAGAGAAAAACTGTTTTTT. It yields the protein CSVETGREKLFF.

DNA of the CDR3: TGTGCCAGCAGTTACGTGCAGTACTATGGCTACACCTTC. Its translation is CASSYVQYYGYTF. This chain uses TRBV6-5 with TRBJ1-2; D uncertain. Trimming shortened V by 2 bases and J by 3 bases, and 7 bases separated the two germline ends. Germline lookup yields CDR1 MNHEY and CDR2 SVGAGI. This CDR3 has 13 amino acids.

The chain recombines TRBV2 with TRBJ2-3, with 7 positions matching TRBD2. After removal of 3 bases from V and 0 bases from J, the junction contained 9 bases not matched to a gene. Germline values: CDR1 SNHLY, CDR2 FYNNEI. The CDR3 totals 17 residues. In nucleotides, the CDR3 is TGTGCCAGCAGTGACGGGACTATTTCCCCTAGCACAGATACGCAGTATTTT. Encoded protein: CASSDGTISPSTDTQYF.

The rearrangement uses TRBV5-1 and TRBJ1-1; tentative D call: TRBD1 (5 bases). V lost 2 bases and J 1 base, leaving 9 bases between the germline ends. Per germline, CDR1 SGHRS and CDR2 YFSETQ. The CDR3 contains 14 residues. CDR3 protein: CASSFSGANTEAFF. The CDR3 nucleotides are TGCGCCAGCAGCTTCAGTGGGGCGAACACTGAAGCTTTCTTT. The full variable domain, with the rest looked up from reference TRBV5-1 and TRBJ1-1, is KAGVTQTPRYLIKTRGQQVTLSCSPISGHRSVSWYQQTPGQGLQFLFEYFSETQRNKGNFPGRFSGRQFSNSRSEMNVSTLELGDSALYLCASSFSGANTEAFFGQGTRLTVV.

A few counts support this clonotype. The J gene is TRBJ2-5, the V gene TRBV13, with D perhaps TRBD2 (5 bases). Germline CDR1 PRHDT, CDR2 FYEKMQ (reference sequence). V was pared by 5 bases and J by 5 bases, with 15 bases between. The CDR3 runs 14 residues. CDR3 residues: CASSPRGRAETQYF. CDR3 nucleotide sequence: TGTGCCAGCAGCCCCCGAGGGAGAGCGGAGACCCAGTACTTC.